The 12 T cell receptor beta chains below come from one sample, sequenced in a study of beta chain features in type 1 diabetes. Study findings and constraints: Shorter TCRB CDR3s, moderately but significantly so, marked every one of the four CD4+ subsets in Type 1 diabetes patients.

These receptors have no known antigen. Expressed TCRB transcripts were sequenced because the entire RNA isolate underwent reverse transcription. Sequencing was performed with immunoSEQ multiplex PCR; in TCRdb, only in-frame clones are kept and a portion is missing. This table has a few hundred thousand clones, roughly 17% appearing once. The sample taken for sequencing was naive CD4+ T cells from blood. The receptor source for this set is a man aged 30 to 39 with type 1 diabetes.

This clone was picked up a small number of times. The chain links TRBV29-1 to TRBJ1-1; the match to TRBD1 covers 7 bases. The germline V gene has CDR1 SQVTM and CDR2 ANQGSEA. This CDR3 contains 14 residues. Trimming removed 6 bases from V and 4 bases from J; junction bases left unmatched: 11. The CDR3 bases are TGCAGCGTACTGAACAGGGGCACGGCCACTGAAGCTTTCTTT. It specifies CSVLNRGTATEAFF.

This clone has a handful of counts. The V gene is TRBV29-1, the J gene TRBJ1-5; a weak D match, TRBD1 (5 bases). Trimming stripped 4 bases from V and 5 bases from J, with 12 bases between. The CDR3 extends over 13 amino acids. In germline, CDR1 is SQVTM, CDR2 ANQGSEA. Here the CDR3 reads CSVVGDSDQPQHF. The CDR3 nucleotides read TGCAGCGTTGTAGGGGATTCGGATCAGCCCCAGCATTTT.

V gene TRBV29-1 combines with J gene TRBJ2-7; D is ambiguous. This CDR3 contains 12 residues. Looked up from germline, CDR1 is SQVTM and CDR2 is ANQGSEA. Trimming pared 4 bases from V and 3 bases from J, leaving 10 bases between. CDR3 amino acids: CSVAVQSYEQYF. The DNA for the CDR3 is TGCAGCGTTGCCGTCCAGAGCTACGAGCAGTACTTC.

The sample holds a few counts of this clone. This chain uses TRBV29-1 with TRBJ1-1; D is ambiguous. Trimming shortened V by 7 bases and J by 1 base, and 10 bases separated the two germline ends. The germline CDR1 and CDR2 sequences are SQVTM and ANQGSEA. The CDR3 has 12 residues. The CDR3 spells CSGGERNTEAFF. The CDR3 nucleotides read TGCAGCGGCGGGGAGAGGAACACTGAAGCTTTCTTT.

This clone was detected a few times. This chain joins TRBV2 and TRBJ2-3, with D maybe TRBD2 (8 bases). This CDR3 is built from 15 residues. V shed 8 bases and J shed 2 bases, with 17 bases lying between them. Germline loops: CDR1 SNHLY, CDR2 FYNNEI. The CDR3, as DNA: TGTGCCAGCTCCCGGGAGGGGGCGAACACAGATACGCAGTATTTT. It translates to CASSREGANTDTQYF.

CDR3 DNA: TGTGCCAGCAGCTTGGGACTAGCCGAGACCCAGTACTTC. Translated: CASSLGLAETQYF. The chain uses TRBV7-3 and TRBJ2-5; the match to TRBD2 covers 9 bases. J gave up 5 bases and V 3 bases, and 1 base lay outside the gene matches. Germline V lookup: CDR1 SGHTA, CDR2 FQGTGA. This CDR3 region has 13 residues.

The chain links TRBV18 to TRBJ2-3; D remains ambiguous. This CDR3 contains 15 residues. V was cut by 2 bases and J by 0 bases, with 9 bases left in between. Per the germline V gene, CDR1 is KGHSH and CDR2 is LQKENI. CDR3 region: CASSPNSLSTDTQYF. CDR3 nucleotide sequence: TGTGCCAGCTCACCAAATTCCCTGAGCACAGATACGCAGTATTTT. Supplemented by reference TRBV18 and TRBJ2-3, the full variable domain reads NAGVMQNPRHLVRRRGQEARLRCSPMKGHSHVYWYRQLPEEGLKFMVYLQKENIIDESGMPKERFSAEFPKEGPSILRIQQVVRGDSAAYFCASSPNSLSTDTQYFGPGTRLTVL.

The V and J genes are TRBV7-2 and TRBJ2-5, with a possible D match to TRBD2 (5 bases). Trimming took 3 bases from V and 3 from J, leaving 8 bases between them. Germline lookup yields CDR1 SGHTA and CDR2 FQGNSA. The CDR3 spans 13 residues. The CDR3 spells CASSFGAEETQYF. In nucleotides, the CDR3 is TGTGCCAGCAGCTTCGGAGCGGAAGAGACCCAGTACTTC.

J is TRBJ2-1 and V is TRBV7-2; TRBD1 or TRBD2 may be the D gene (6 bases each). Germline loops: CDR1 SGHTA, CDR2 FQGNSA. Trimming stripped 10 bases from V and 2 bases from J, with 18 bases between. The CDR3 length is 15 residues. DNA for the CDR3: TGTGCCACAATACAGGGAGGCCTTGCCTACAATGAGCAGTTCTTC. Its translation: CATIQGGLAYNEQFF.

V is TRBV30 and J is TRBJ2-1; tentative D call: TRBD2 (6 bases). This CDR3 is built from 13 residues. CDR1 is GTSNPN, CDR2 SVGIG, per germline (reference sequence). The germline V and J ends were trimmed by 0 bases and 9 bases, with 12 bases remaining between them. CDR3 DNA: TGTGCCTGGAGTGTACGGGGGACCGGTGAGCAGTTCTTC. Encoded protein: CAWSVRGTGEQFF.

The chain couples TRBV25-1 to TRBJ1-1; no firm D call. Looked up from germline, CDR1 is MGHDK and CDR2 is SYGVNS. The CDR3 is 15 amino acids. V shed 3 bases and J shed 0 bases, with 11 bases lying between them. CDR3 sequence (DNA): TGTGCCAGCAGTGACTCGACACGAGTGAACACTGAAGCTTTCTTT. It is translated as CASSDSTRVNTEAFF.

The chain links TRBV30 to TRBJ2-6, with TRBD2 identical over 8 bases. CDR1 is GTSNPN, CDR2 SVGIG, per germline (reference sequence). This CDR3 comprises 17 residues. J lost 0 bases, V lost 1 base, and 5 bases had no gene match. In nucleotides, the CDR3 is TGTGCCTGGAGTGAGGAAGCGGGAGCCTCTGGGGCCAACGTCCTGACTTTC. It codes for CAWSEEAGASGANVLTF.